This passage covers 9 T cell receptor beta chains from one sample sequenced in a study of blood T cell repertoires in COVID-19. Only in-frame clones appear in the TCRdb table, and some are missing; sequencing was by immunoSEQ multiplex PCR. The sample records 250,000 to 350,000 clones, about nine tenths being singletons. Sequencing input: peripheral blood. All receptors come from a woman aged 45-65 years with COVID-19, enrolled during active disease.

This chain links TRBV3-1 (or the pseudogene TRBV3-2) with TRBJ2-2, with TRBD2 matching over 14 bases. CDR1 and CDR2 from the germline V gene are LGHDT and YNNKEL (reference sequence). This CDR3 comprises 18 residues. V shed 0 bases and J 7 bases; nucleotides not matched to a gene: 7. This CDR3 reads CASSQDRAGLAGGGELFF. The CDR3 bases are TGTGCCAGCAGCCAAGATCGGGCCGGACTAGCGGGGGGCGGGGAGCTGTTTTTT.

The V and J genes are TRBV9 and TRBJ2-1; the match to TRBD1 covers 7 bases. CDR1 is SGDLS, CDR2 YYNGEE, per germline. The junction had 11 bases not matched to a gene; V was cut back by 3 bases and J by 5 bases. The length of the CDR3 is 16 residues. DNA of the CDR3: TGTGCCAGCAGCGCTTACAGGGGAAAGGCGGACAATGAGCAGTTCTTC. Translated: CASSAYRGKADNEQFF.

The chain links TRBV15 to TRBJ2-7, with 10 bases matching TRBD2. In germline, CDR1 is LNHNV, CDR2 YYDKDF (reference sequence). The V and J ends lost 0 bases and 0 bases, in that order; junction bases with no gene match: 8. The CDR3 is 18 residues long. The CDR3 spells CATSRDLFGTSVSYEQYF. DNA for the CDR3: TGTGCCACCAGCAGAGATCTCTTTGGGACTAGCGTCTCCTACGAGCAGTACTTC.

V is TRBV7-2 and J is TRBJ2-2, with 10 bases matching TRBD2. The CDR3 totals 18 residues. The germline gives CDR1 SGHTA, CDR2 FQGNSA. V was clipped by 5 bases and J by 4 bases; unmatched bases: 13. The CDR3 DNA is TGTGCCAGCAGCCCCAGACCCGATAGCGGGAGGACCACCGGGGAGCTGTTTTTT. Amino acids: CASSPRPDSGRTTGELFF.

The rearrangement links TRBV19 to TRBJ2-7; 7 nucleotides line up with TRBD1. With V trimmed by 4 bases and J by 5 bases, 8 bases remained unmatched. The CDR3 runs to 14 residues. The V gene's germline CDR1 is LNHDA and CDR2 SQIVND (reference sequence). The CDR3 sequence is CASSTQTGMDEQYF. The CDR3 DNA reads as TGTGCCAGTAGTACCCAGACAGGGATGGACGAGCAGTACTTC.

V usage is TRBV7-2 and J usage is TRBJ1-1; 9 bases agree with TRBD1. The CDR3 length is 17 residues. After removal of 3 bases from V and 1 base from J, the junction contained 9 bases not matched to a gene. Looked up from germline, CDR1 is SGHTA and CDR2 is FQGNSA. In nucleotides, the CDR3 is TGTGCCAGCAGCTTGACAATTGGACAGGGGAGGAACACTGAAGCTTTCTTT. Protein sequence: CASSLTIGQGRNTEAFF.

The rearrangement links TRBV5-1 to TRBJ2-7, with TRBD2 identical over 10 bases. CDR3 length equals 14 residues. J gave up 4 bases and V 4 bases, and 5 bases lay outside the gene matches. Germline V gene lookup returns CDR1 SGHRS and CDR2 YFSETQ. CDR3 DNA sequence: TGCGCCAGCAGCCCGCCGACTAGCGGGTACGAGCAGTACTTC. This codes for CASSPPTSGYEQYF.

V and J are TRBV29-1 and TRBJ2-2; D is perhaps TRBD2 (6 bases). Germline loops: CDR1 SQVTM, CDR2 ANQGSEA. This CDR3 region has 17 residues. V was trimmed by 2 bases and J by 1 base, leaving 17 bases between them. CDR3 DNA sequence: TGCAGCGTTGAAAGGCCGGACGGCGGGGTGAACACCGGGGAGCTGTTTTTT. Translating it yields CSVERPDGGVNTGELFF.

The genes are TRBV28 and TRBJ2-1, with D tentatively TRBD1 (6 bases). Germline lookup yields CDR1 MDHEN and CDR2 SYDVKM. Deletions cut 2 bases from V and 4 bases from J, with 15 bases between. This CDR3 region has 16 residues. This chain's CDR3 is CASSLEGTQTYNEQFF. The CDR3 DNA reads as TGTGCCAGCAGTTTAGAAGGGACACAAACTTACAATGAGCAGTTCTTC.